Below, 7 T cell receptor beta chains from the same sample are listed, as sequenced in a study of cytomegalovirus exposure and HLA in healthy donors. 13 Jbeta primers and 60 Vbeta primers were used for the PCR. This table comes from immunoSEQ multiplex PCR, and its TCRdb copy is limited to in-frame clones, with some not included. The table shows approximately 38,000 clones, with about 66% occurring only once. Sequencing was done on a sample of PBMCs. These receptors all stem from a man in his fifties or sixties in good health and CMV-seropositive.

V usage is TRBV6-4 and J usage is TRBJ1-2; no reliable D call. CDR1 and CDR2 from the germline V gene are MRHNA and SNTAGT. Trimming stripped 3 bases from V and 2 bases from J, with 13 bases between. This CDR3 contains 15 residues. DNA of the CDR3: TGTGCCAGCAGTGAGTCGGGAACGGCAAACTATGGCTACACCTTC. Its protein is CASSESGTANYGYTF.

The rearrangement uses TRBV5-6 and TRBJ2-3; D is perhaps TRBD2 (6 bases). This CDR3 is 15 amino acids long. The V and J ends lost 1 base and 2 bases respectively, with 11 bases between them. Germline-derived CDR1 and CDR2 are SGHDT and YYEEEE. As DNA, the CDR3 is TGTGCCAGCAGCTTGCCTAGCGCCTACACAGATACGCAGTATTTT. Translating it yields CASSLPSAYTDTQYF.

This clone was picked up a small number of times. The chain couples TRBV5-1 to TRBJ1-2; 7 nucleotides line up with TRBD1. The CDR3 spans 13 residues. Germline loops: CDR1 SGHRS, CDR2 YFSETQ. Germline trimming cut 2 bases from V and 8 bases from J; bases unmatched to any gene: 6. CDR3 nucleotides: TGCGCCAGCAGCTTCGACAGGGTGGGAGGCTACACCTTC. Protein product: CASSFDRVGGYTF.

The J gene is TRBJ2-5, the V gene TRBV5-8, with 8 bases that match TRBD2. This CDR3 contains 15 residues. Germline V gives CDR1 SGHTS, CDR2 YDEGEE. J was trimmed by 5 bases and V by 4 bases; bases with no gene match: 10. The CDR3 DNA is TGTGCCAGCAGCCCCTTGCGGGGGGCTCAGGAGACCCAGTACTTC. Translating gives CASSPLRGAQETQYF.

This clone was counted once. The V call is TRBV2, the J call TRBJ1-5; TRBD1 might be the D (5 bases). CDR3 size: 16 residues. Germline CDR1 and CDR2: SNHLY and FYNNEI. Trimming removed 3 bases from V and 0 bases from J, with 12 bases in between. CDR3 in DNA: TGTGCCAGCAGTGATAGGGGCAGCTCTAGCAATCAGCCCCAGCATTTT. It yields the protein CASSDRGSSSNQPQHF.

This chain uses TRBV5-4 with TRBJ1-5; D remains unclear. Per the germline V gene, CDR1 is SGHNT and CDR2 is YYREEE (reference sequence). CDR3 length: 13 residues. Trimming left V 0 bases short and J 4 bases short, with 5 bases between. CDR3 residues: CASSLEENQPQHF. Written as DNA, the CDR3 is TGTGCCAGCAGCTTGGAGGAGAATCAGCCCCAGCATTTT.

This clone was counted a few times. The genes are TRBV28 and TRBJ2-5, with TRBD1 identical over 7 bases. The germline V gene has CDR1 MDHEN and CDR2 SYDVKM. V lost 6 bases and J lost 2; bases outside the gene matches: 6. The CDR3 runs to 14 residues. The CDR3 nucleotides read TGTGCCAGCAGAAGAGGGGGCCCACAAGAGACCCAGTACTTC. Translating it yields CASRRGGPQETQYF.